The present entry profiles one T cell receptor (beta chain) with its context. This clone was counted once. Its specific antigen is unknown. No base quality values were provided; no much bigger clone lies one nucleotide off. The data are from a study of blood T cell repertoires in COVID-19 (dated by TCRdb to 2018 to 2021). For the wider study: Samples covering the acute and convalescent phases of COVID-19 were provided by collaborators in the United States, Italy and Spain. The prospective study material was composed of cDNA or gDNA derived from T cells, B-cell-depleted T cells, or PBMCs. The dataset comprised deeply sampled blood TCRbeta repertoires from subjects exposed to, actively infected with, or recovered from COVID-19. The repertoires were released in a freely available public database meant as a resource for research on the immune response to SARS-CoV-2. Samples were obtained from the ongoing ImmuneRACE study (first 160 participants) and from about 1,300 subjects provided by 6 global collaborators. Sample metadata almost always included a de-identified subject ID, COVID-19 status, age in years and sex. Where available, HLA class I and class II types were obtained from metadata supplied by the sample provider rather than from assay-based typing.

Study-wide conclusions, independent of this receptor: Clinical and demographic metadata were provided uncurated, with the amount varying by source and participant.

The CDR3 spans 15 residues, from the cysteine through the phenylalanine. Just CDR3 DNA is preserved here, 45 bases in frame from base 1. CDR1 and CDR2 (LGHDT, YNNKEL) derive from the germline V gene (reference sequence). V is clipped by 0 bases and J by 2 bases, and the sequence between their germline boundaries is 11 bases long. One collaborating source in Seattle enrolled patients while the patients were actively infected and followed the patients over time throughout the course of disease. Collaborating institutions collected whole blood in K2EDTA tubes following their own protocols. Collaborator samples were shipped for TCRbeta analysis as frozen whole blood, isolated PBMCs, or DNA extracted from either sample type. The immunoSEQ Assay, a bias-controlled multiplex PCR, was used to amplify TCRbeta CDR3 regions from genomic DNA. For the original study's pipeline: The number of nucleated cells in each sample was estimated by amplification of reference gene primers within the assay. To quantify the absolute abundance of each unique TCRbeta CDR3 rearrangement, sequence reads were collapsed and filtered. Productive Simpson clonality was computed per sample as the square root of Simpson's diversity index over productive rearrangements. TCRdb provides this immuneACCESS table in a form limited to in-frame rearrangements. Some clones are lacking; in checked studies, under half of them reflect an unresolved V gene, and why the rest are absent is not known. V and J calls and clone size are those listed in that table; D and trimming were worked out from the DNA. The sample table lists about 140,000 clones, roughly 84% of them with a count of one. The leading ten clones occupy around 9% of the sample.

This sequence originates from a man younger than 45 with COVID-19, enrolled during active disease. Specimen: peripheral blood. The rearranged segments are TRBV3-1 (or the pseudogene TRBV3-2) and TRBJ2-7; a tentative D match to TRBD1 spans 5 bases. The sequence in DNA is TGTGCCAGCAGCCAAGACCAGGGAACTGCCTACGAGCAGTACTTC. Its product reads: CASSQDQGTAYEQYF.